This TCR beta chain originates from a study of shared clonotypes between healthy human individuals. Naivety among CD8 cells was defined by CD45RO negativity and positive CCR7 selection, thereby excluding terminally differentiated effector memory CD45RA+ cells. The repertoire was sequenced with immunoSEQ multiplex PCR; TCRdb's copy has only in-frame clones and lacks some. The sample records millions of clones, about 95% being singletons. With 5 bases removed from V and 4 bases from J, the gap between germline ends came to 15 bases. This CDR3 has 15 residues. CDR1 MNHEY and CDR2 SVGAGI come from the germline V gene. On this clone: The antigen remains undetermined.

Whole-study results and caveats: The represented genetic and exposure-history diversity was limited by the small number of donors.

Sequences were obtained from naive CD8+ T cells sorted from blood. The rearrangement joins TRBV6-5 to TRBJ2-1; D is ambiguous. This sequence originates from a man aged 18 to 29 in good health. The CDR3 region is CASSRSDTAYNEQFF. Written as DNA, the CDR3 is TGTGCCAGCAGTAGAAGTGATACAGCTTACAATGAGCAGTTCTTC.